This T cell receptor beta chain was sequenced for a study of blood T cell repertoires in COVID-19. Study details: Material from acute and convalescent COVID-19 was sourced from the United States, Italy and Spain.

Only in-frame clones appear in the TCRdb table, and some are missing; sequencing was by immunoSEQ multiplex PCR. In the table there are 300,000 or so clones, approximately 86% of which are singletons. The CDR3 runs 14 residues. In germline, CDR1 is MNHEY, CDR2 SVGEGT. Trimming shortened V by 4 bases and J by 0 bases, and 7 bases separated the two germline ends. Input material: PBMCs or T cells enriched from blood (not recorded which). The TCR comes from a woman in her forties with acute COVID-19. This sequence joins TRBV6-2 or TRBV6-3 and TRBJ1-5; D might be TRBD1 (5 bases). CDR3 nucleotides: TGTGCCAGCAGTTTGACAGTTAGCAATCAGCCCCAGCATTTT. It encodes CASSLTVSNQPQHF.